Sequencing of this T cell receptor beta chain was carried out in a study of a mutant IDH1 vaccine in newly diagnosed glioma. Study background: Averaging roughly 40 years of age, treated patients were about 62% male and 37.5% female.

Indicated time point: week 11, during vaccination. Each vaccine dose was 300 ug of mutant IDH1 20-mer peptide, with topical imiquimod. Sequencing was performed with immunoSEQ multiplex PCR; in TCRdb, only in-frame clones are kept and a portion is missing. The sample carries roughly 60,000 clones, about 84% recorded once. This clone has a handful of counts. Antigen unknown. The length of the CDR3 is 14 residues. Trimming removed 2 bases at V and 4 bases at J, with 9 bases between. Germline loops: CDR1 WNHNN, CDR2 SYGVQD (reference sequence). The sequenced sample was PBMCs, obtained from a glioma patient whose treatment included an IDH1 peptide vaccine. The clonotype originates from a man in his thirties or forties with glioma. The chain uses TRBV10-1 and TRBJ1-5; D is ambiguous. The CDR3 DNA sequence: TGCGCCAGCAGTGAGGTTTGGAGGAATCAGCCCCAGCATTTT. Translation: CASSEVWRNQPQHF.